A selection of T cell receptor beta chains follows, all from one sample in a study of T cell responses to AZD1222 COVID-19 vaccine. The table came from immunoSEQ multiplex PCR; TCRdb's copy has only in-frame clones and leaves some out. The sample includes under 170,000 clones, 92% of them seen just once. Sequences were derived from peripheral blood, sampled 28 days after the second AZD1222 dose. The receptors were gathered from an adult who received the AZD1222 COVID-19 vaccine. Both conserved end residues are part of each CDR3. Each record gives: CDR3 DNA, CDR3 protein, J gene, clone size, V gene, D gene. D genes are given only for firm matches. Expanded clones are given a class, and other clones once, few, many or no size at all.

CDR3nt: TGCGCCAGCAGCTCGGGGGAGATCCGATACGAGCAGTACTTC
CDR3aa: CASSSGEIRYEQYF
j_gene: TRBJ2-7
abundance: few
v_gene: TRBV5-1
d_gene: .

CDR3nt: TGCGCCAGCAGCCCCTGGGGTGGGGATAACTATGGCTACACCTTC
CDR3aa: CASSPWGGDNYGYTF
j_gene: TRBJ1-2
abundance: .
v_gene: TRBV5-1
d_gene: .

CDR3nt: TGCGCCAGCAGTGAGTACCAGACATTGGGCGAGCAGTACTTC
CDR3aa: CASSEYQTLGEQYF
j_gene: TRBJ2-7
abundance: .
v_gene: TRBV10-1
d_gene: .

CDR3nt: TGTGCCAGCAGTCTACCGGGCCGGGAAAACACTGAAGCTTTCTTT
CDR3aa: CASSLPGRENTEAFF
j_gene: TRBJ1-1
abundance: .
v_gene: TRBV5-6
d_gene: .

CDR3nt: TGCAGTGCTAGTGCCCTAGCGGGAGGGAGCTCCTACGAGCAGTACTTC
CDR3aa: CSASALAGGSSYEQYF
j_gene: TRBJ2-7
abundance: .
v_gene: TRBV20-1
d_gene: TRBD2

CDR3nt: TGCGCCAGCAGCTTGGAACAGGCCGGGGAGCTGTTTTTT
CDR3aa: CASSLEQAGELFF
j_gene: TRBJ2-2
abundance: .
v_gene: TRBV5-1
d_gene: .

CDR3nt: TGTGCCAGCAGCGCAGGGTCGGAGGGCTACACCTTC
CDR3aa: CASSAGSEGYTF
j_gene: TRBJ1-2
abundance: .
v_gene: TRBV7-9
d_gene: .

CDR3nt: TGCGCCAGCAGACCCTTGGAGCAGGGGGCTTACGAGCAGTACTTC
CDR3aa: CASRPLEQGAYEQYF
j_gene: TRBJ2-7
abundance: .
v_gene: TRBV5-1
d_gene: TRBD1

CDR3nt: TGTGCCATCAGCGTTCAGGGTTCAGATACGCAGTATTTT
CDR3aa: CAISVQGSDTQYF
j_gene: TRBJ2-3
abundance: .
v_gene: TRBV10-3
d_gene: .

CDR3nt: TGTGCCAGCAGTTACGACAGAGATAACTATGGCTACACCTTC
CDR3aa: CASSYDRDNYGYTF
j_gene: TRBJ1-2
abundance: .
v_gene: TRBV6-5
d_gene: .

CDR3nt: TGCGCCAGCAGCTTGGCTAGCGGGGGCTCCTACAATGAGCAGTTCTTC
CDR3aa: CASSLASGGSYNEQFF
j_gene: TRBJ2-1
abundance: once
v_gene: TRBV5-1
d_gene: TRBD2

CDR3nt: TGTGCCAGCAGCTTGGGGGCCCAGGGGGGTGAAAAACTGTTTTTT
CDR3aa: CASSLGAQGGEKLFF
j_gene: TRBJ1-4
abundance: .
v_gene: TRBV7-2
d_gene: TRBD1

CDR3nt: TGTGCTAGTGGTTTTAGCAGGGTGGCAGATACGCAGTATTTT
CDR3aa: CASGFSRVADTQYF
j_gene: TRBJ2-3
abundance: .
v_gene: TRBV12-5
d_gene: .

CDR3nt: TGCAGCGTTCTCCTTACAGGGTCCGGGTATGGCTACACCTTC
CDR3aa: CSVLLTGSGYGYTF
j_gene: TRBJ1-2
abundance: few
v_gene: TRBV29-1
d_gene: .

CDR3nt: TGTGCCTGGAGTGCGATCCGGTACGAGCAGTACTTC
CDR3aa: CAWSAIRYEQYF
j_gene: TRBJ2-7
abundance: .
v_gene: TRBV30
d_gene: .

CDR3nt: TGCGCCAGCAGCTTTGACCCCGTGATGCCCGGGACAGGCCCCACTGAAGCTTTCTTT
CDR3aa: CASSFDPVMPGTGPTEAFF
j_gene: TRBJ1-1
abundance: .
v_gene: TRBV5-1
d_gene: TRBD1

CDR3nt: TGTGCCAGCAGCCCACCAGCTAACTATGGCTACACCTTC
CDR3aa: CASSPPANYGYTF
j_gene: TRBJ1-2
abundance: .
v_gene: TRBV7-9
d_gene: .

CDR3nt: TGTGCCAGCAGTCCTCCCGGGGGCCGGGAGACCCAGTACTTC
CDR3aa: CASSPPGGRETQYF
j_gene: TRBJ2-5
abundance: .
v_gene: TRBV6-5
d_gene: .

CDR3nt: TGTGCCAGTAGTACCCCGGGAGCCAAAAACATTCAGTACTTC
CDR3aa: CASSTPGAKNIQYF
j_gene: TRBJ2-4
abundance: .
v_gene: TRBV19
d_gene: .

CDR3nt: TGTGCCAGCAGTTACTCCCGACGGCACAATCAGCCCCAGCATTTT
CDR3aa: CASSYSRRHNQPQHF
j_gene: TRBJ1-5
abundance: .
v_gene: TRBV6-5
d_gene: .

CDR3nt: TGTGCCAGCAGTGATTCCGGGACTGATCTGAGGGGGGAGCTGTTTTTT
CDR3aa: CASSDSGTDLRGELFF
j_gene: TRBJ2-2
abundance: .
v_gene: TRBV2
d_gene: .

CDR3nt: TGTGCCAGCAGTTACTTGGGGGGCCATGAGCAGTTCTTC
CDR3aa: CASSYLGGHEQFF
j_gene: TRBJ2-1
abundance: .
v_gene: TRBV6-5
d_gene: .

CDR3nt: TGTGCCAGCAGCCAAGAAAGGTGGGGACTAGCGGTTTACGAGCAGTACTTC
CDR3aa: CASSQERWGLAVYEQYF
j_gene: TRBJ2-7
abundance: .
v_gene: TRBV3-1/TRBV3-2
d_gene: TRBD2

CDR3nt: TGTGCCAGCAGCTTAAGGGACACGGTCAACGGTCCCCAGCATTTT
CDR3aa: CASSLRDTVNGPQHF
j_gene: TRBJ1-5
abundance: .
v_gene: TRBV7-9
d_gene: .

CDR3nt: TGCAGTGCTAGTAGAGGGGCAGGAGATTCACCCCTCCACTTT
CDR3aa: CSASRGAGDSPLHF
j_gene: TRBJ1-6
abundance: .
v_gene: TRBV20-1
d_gene: .

CDR3nt: TGTGCCAGCTCACCACGGGGGGCTGCCGAGGACGAGCAGTACTTC
CDR3aa: CASSPRGAAEDEQYF
j_gene: TRBJ2-7
abundance: .
v_gene: TRBV18
d_gene: .

CDR3nt: TGTGCCAGCAGTTATCCCCCGGGGGGCAAAAAGGGGACTGAAGCTTTCTTT
CDR3aa: CASSYPPGGKKGTEAFF
j_gene: TRBJ1-1
abundance: .
v_gene: TRBV27
d_gene: .

CDR3nt: TGTGCCAGTAGTGGGGCCGGGGGCAATCAGCCCCAGCATTTT
CDR3aa: CASSGAGGNQPQHF
j_gene: TRBJ1-5
abundance: .
v_gene: TRBV19
d_gene: .

CDR3nt: TGCAGCGTGCGCGGACAGGGCATTTATGGCTACACCTTC
CDR3aa: CSVRGQGIYGYTF
j_gene: TRBJ1-2
abundance: .
v_gene: TRBV29-1
d_gene: TRBD1

CDR3nt: TGTGCCAGCAGTTTAGTTGGGTCCTACGAGCAGTACTTC
CDR3aa: CASSLVGSYEQYF
j_gene: TRBJ2-7
abundance: .
v_gene: TRBV12-3/TRBV12-4
d_gene: .

CDR3nt: TGTGCCAGTAGTCCTCTGGGACAGGGTTTCGGCGAGCAGTACTTC
CDR3aa: CASSPLGQGFGEQYF
j_gene: TRBJ2-7
abundance: once
v_gene: TRBV19
d_gene: TRBD1

CDR3nt: TGTGCCAGTAGTAGCCCTTCGGGGGCCGGCAATCAGCCCCAGCATTTT
CDR3aa: CASSSPSGAGNQPQHF
j_gene: TRBJ1-5
abundance: once
v_gene: TRBV19
d_gene: .

CDR3nt: TGCGCCAGCAGCGTATCCGGGACTAGCGGAGAGGAGCTGTTTTTT
CDR3aa: CASSVSGTSGEELFF
j_gene: TRBJ2-2
abundance: .
v_gene: TRBV5-1
d_gene: TRBD2

CDR3nt: TGTGCCAGTAAGGTCCTTTCAACCTACAATGAGCAGTTCTTC
CDR3aa: CASKVLSTYNEQFF
j_gene: TRBJ2-1
abundance: .
v_gene: TRBV19
d_gene: .

CDR3nt: TGTGCCAGCAGGCTCGGGGTTATTCAGTACTTC
CDR3aa: CASRLGVIQYF
j_gene: TRBJ2-4
abundance: .
v_gene: TRBV28
d_gene: .

CDR3nt: TGTGCCACCAGTGCGGACGGGAAAACTGCAGATACGCAGTATTTT
CDR3aa: CATSADGKTADTQYF
j_gene: TRBJ2-3
abundance: .
v_gene: TRBV24-1
d_gene: .

CDR3nt: TGTGCCAGCTCAGACACCGGGACAGGGAGGACCTACGAGCAGTACTTC
CDR3aa: CASSDTGTGRTYEQYF
j_gene: TRBJ2-7
abundance: .
v_gene: TRBV18
d_gene: TRBD1

CDR3nt: TGTGCCAGCTCACGGGACTACCACACCGGGGAGCTGTTTTTT
CDR3aa: CASSRDYHTGELFF
j_gene: TRBJ2-2
abundance: few
v_gene: TRBV18
d_gene: TRBD2

CDR3nt: TGTGCCAGCACTCTCACAGGGGGCCTCGATCAGCCCCAGCATTTT
CDR3aa: CASTLTGGLDQPQHF
j_gene: TRBJ1-5
abundance: .
v_gene: TRBV6-5
d_gene: TRBD1

CDR3nt: TGTGCCAGCAGCCCGTGGGACAGGGCTGACGGCTACACCTTC
CDR3aa: CASSPWDRADGYTF
j_gene: TRBJ1-2
abundance: .
v_gene: TRBV7-6
d_gene: TRBD1

CDR3nt: TGTGCCAGCAGTTATCTTGTCACCGGAACAGGGGGCGGAAAACTGTTTTTT
CDR3aa: CASSYLVTGTGGGKLFF
j_gene: TRBJ1-4
abundance: .
v_gene: TRBV7-2
d_gene: TRBD1

CDR3nt: TGTGCCAGCAGCGGAGGGACCTCGACAGATACGCAGTATTTT
CDR3aa: CASSGGTSTDTQYF
j_gene: TRBJ2-3
abundance: .
v_gene: TRBV11-3
d_gene: .

CDR3nt: TGTGCCAGCAGCCTGTGGTCCCCGGGTGAGCAGTTCTTC
CDR3aa: CASSLWSPGEQFF
j_gene: TRBJ2-1
abundance: .
v_gene: TRBV3-1/TRBV3-2
d_gene: .

CDR3nt: TGTGCCAGCAGCCCCAGGGATTGCGGGAGCACAGATACGCAGTATTTT
CDR3aa: CASSPRDCGSTDTQYF
j_gene: TRBJ2-3
abundance: .
v_gene: TRBV21-1
d_gene: .

CDR3nt: TGTGCCAGCAGTTATCCAGGCGATAACTATGGCTACACCTTC
CDR3aa: CASSYPGDNYGYTF
j_gene: TRBJ1-2
abundance: .
v_gene: TRBV28
d_gene: .

CDR3nt: TGTGCCAGTAGTAAACGGGGGGGGAGCAGGACCTCTGGAGGGCTCGAGCAGTACTTC
CDR3aa: CASSKRGGSRTSGGLEQYF
j_gene: TRBJ2-7
abundance: .
v_gene: TRBV19
d_gene: TRBD2

CDR3nt: TGTGCCAGCAGCGCCATCTACTCAGACACATACAATGAGCAGTTCTTC
CDR3aa: CASSAIYSDTYNEQFF
j_gene: TRBJ2-1
abundance: few
v_gene: TRBV2
d_gene: .

CDR3nt: TGCAGCGTAGAGATAGCGGGTGAGCAGTTCTTC
CDR3aa: CSVEIAGEQFF
j_gene: TRBJ2-1
abundance: .
v_gene: TRBV29-1
d_gene: TRBD2

CDR3nt: TGTGCCAGTAGTCCAAAAGCGACAACCGGGACTAGCATCTACAATGAGCAGTTCTTC
CDR3aa: CASSPKATTGTSIYNEQFF
j_gene: TRBJ2-1
abundance: once
v_gene: TRBV19
d_gene: TRBD2

CDR3nt: TGTGCCAGCAGCGTAGAGGACATCTACAATGAGCAGTTCTTC
CDR3aa: CASSVEDIYNEQFF
j_gene: TRBJ2-1
abundance: .
v_gene: TRBV9
d_gene: .

CDR3nt: TGTGCCAGCAGTGGCTCGGGACAGGGGTTCGAGTACTATGGCTACACCTTC
CDR3aa: CASSGSGQGFEYYGYTF
j_gene: TRBJ1-2
abundance: .
v_gene: TRBV28
d_gene: TRBD1

CDR3nt: TGCGCCAGCAGCACAGACCCTTTAACGGGAGGGGTTGCCGGGGAGCTGTTTTTT
CDR3aa: CASSTDPLTGGVAGELFF
j_gene: TRBJ2-2
abundance: .
v_gene: TRBV5-1
d_gene: TRBD2

CDR3nt: TGTGCCAGCAGGCAGGAGTATAATTCACCCCTCCACTTT
CDR3aa: CASRQEYNSPLHF
j_gene: TRBJ1-6
abundance: .
v_gene: TRBV28
d_gene: .

CDR3nt: TGTGCCAGCAGTTCATTAGGGGGAGGCTACGAGCAGTACTTC
CDR3aa: CASSSLGGGYEQYF
j_gene: TRBJ2-7
abundance: .
v_gene: TRBV28
d_gene: .